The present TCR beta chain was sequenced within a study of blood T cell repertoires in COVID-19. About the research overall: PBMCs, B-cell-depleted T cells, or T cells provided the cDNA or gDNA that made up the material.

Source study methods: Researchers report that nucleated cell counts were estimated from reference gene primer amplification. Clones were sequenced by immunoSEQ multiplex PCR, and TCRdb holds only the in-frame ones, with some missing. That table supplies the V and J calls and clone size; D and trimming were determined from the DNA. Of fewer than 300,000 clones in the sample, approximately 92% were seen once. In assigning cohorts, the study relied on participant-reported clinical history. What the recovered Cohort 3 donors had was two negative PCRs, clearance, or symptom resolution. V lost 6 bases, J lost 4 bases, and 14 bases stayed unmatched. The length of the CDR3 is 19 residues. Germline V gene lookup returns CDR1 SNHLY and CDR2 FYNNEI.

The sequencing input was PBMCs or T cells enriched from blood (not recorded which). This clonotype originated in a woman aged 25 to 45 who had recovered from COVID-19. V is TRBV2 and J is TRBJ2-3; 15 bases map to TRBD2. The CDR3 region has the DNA TGTGCCAGCAGGAGCACGAGGACTAGCGGGAGGGCCGGACCAGATACGCAGTATTTT. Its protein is CASRSTRTSGRAGPDTQYF.